The present TCR beta chain was sequenced within a study of shared clonotypes between healthy human individuals. Study results and limitations: Among non-shared clonotypes, generation probabilities were lower than among those shared by all four donors. Among the subsets, naive ones generally showed larger estimated richness than memory ones.

Comments on this clone: Antigen: not known.

Terminally differentiated effector memory CD45RA+ cells were left out of the naive CD8 fraction, which was CD45RO-negative and positively selected for CCR7. CDR1 is MNHEY, CDR2 SMNVEV, per germline (reference sequence). The CDR3 consists of 14 residues. V was clipped by 7 bases and J by 1 base, with 10 bases between them. At deep level, the assay was performed. Using immunoSEQ multiplex PCR, the repertoire was profiled, and TCRdb retains in-frame clones only, with some absent. The sample has 1.5 million to 2.5 million clones, about 94% seen once; the top ten hold roughly 1.2%. The receptor was isolated from a man between 18 and 29 years old in good health. The sample comprised naive CD8+ T cells sorted from blood. The chain carries TRBV27 and TRBJ2-2; D possibly corresponds to TRBD1 (5 bases). The CDR3 reads CASKRQGNTGELFF. Here the CDR3 DNA reads TGTGCCAGCAAAAGGCAGGGGAACACCGGGGAGCTGTTTTTT.